This TCR beta chain came from a study of blood T cell repertoires in COVID-19. Turning to the study itself: Italy, Spain and the United States were the sources of the convalescent and acute COVID-19 samples. From T cells, B-cell-depleted T cells, or PBMCs came the material, which was cDNA or gDNA.

Study processing details: The assay estimated nucleated cells by amplifying reference gene primers. The table came from immunoSEQ multiplex PCR; TCRdb's copy has only in-frame clones and leaves some out. V, J and clone size were drawn from that table, and D and trimming were deduced from the DNA. The table includes over 35,000 clones, about 81% detected once. This clone has a handful of counts. V shed 4 bases and J shed 0 bases, with 11 bases lying between them. This CDR3 comprises 15 residues. Germline values: CDR1 SGHDT, CDR2 YYEEEE. Material: peripheral blood. This sequence was found in a man aged 40-49 years with active or convalescent COVID-19. The chain carries TRBV5-6 and TRBJ2-1; tentatively, D is TRBD2 (5 bases). DNA for the CDR3: TGTGCCAGCAGCATACGGAGGCTCTCCTACAATGAGCAGTTCTTC. The encoded protein is CASSIRRLSYNEQFF.